These 18 T cell receptor beta chains share one sample of origin, sequenced in a study of radiation and T cells in renal cell carcinoma. Data came from immunoSEQ multiplex PCR; TCRdb stores just in-frame clones and leaves some out. The sample lists tens of thousands of clones; 65% to 90% were seen once. Regarding time point: blood 2 weeks post-SBRT. Treatment described: 15 Gy SBRT to primary tumor, nephrectomy 4 weeks later. The specimen comprised blood, sampled from a patient whose treatment included radiotherapy and nephrectomy. The source is a woman in her fifties or sixties with renal cell carcinoma.

The chain joins TRBV6-6 to TRBJ1-3, with unresolved D. Germline loops: CDR1 MNHNY, CDR2 SVGAGI (reference sequence). The CDR3 is 14 amino acids. V lost 7 bases and J lost 1, with 11 bases in between. CDR3 sequence: CASIPPQSGNTIYF. CDR3 bases: TGTGCCAGCATCCCACCACAGTCTGGAAACACCATATATTTT.

V is TRBV20-1 and J is TRBJ2-3; D unclear. There are 10 residues in the CDR3. Germline V gene lookup returns CDR1 DFQATT and CDR2 SNEGSKA (reference sequence). This CDR3 is CSPSTDTQYF. CDR3 DNA sequence: TGCAGCCCTAGCACAGATACGCAGTATTTT.

The rearrangement links TRBV5-5 to TRBJ2-1; D possibly matches TRBD1 or TRBD2 (5 bases each). Germline CDR1 and CDR2: SGHKS and YYEKEE (reference sequence). CDR3 length: 15 amino acids. The V end was cut by 4 bases, the J end by 4 bases, with 15 bases between. The CDR3: CASSVGTDPYNEQFF. In DNA, the CDR3 is TGTGCCAGCAGCGTGGGGACGGACCCTTACAATGAGCAGTTCTTC.

The rearrangement uses TRBV5-1 and TRBJ2-2; D remains ambiguous. The CDR3 length is 13 residues. Trimming stripped 4 bases from V and 6 bases from J, with 10 bases between. Looked up from germline, CDR1 is SGHRS and CDR2 is YFSETQ. The CDR3 sequence: CASSPFLSGELFF. The DNA for the CDR3 is TGCGCCAGCAGCCCTTTCCTGTCCGGGGAGCTGTTTTTT.

V is TRBV6-6 and J is TRBJ1-1; D is ambiguous. The CDR3 sequence is 14 residues long. CDR1 and CDR2 from the germline V gene are MNHNY and SVGAGI (reference sequence). Between the trimmed V and J ends, which lost 2 bases and 1 base, there was a span of 8 bases. The CDR3 protein is CASSYLHGNTEAFF. Written as DNA, the CDR3 is TGTGCCAGCAGTTACCTACACGGGAACACTGAAGCTTTCTTT.

The chain carries TRBV7-8 and TRBJ2-2, with 10 bases that match TRBD2. The V segment lost 4 bases and the J segment 7 bases; nucleotides outside the gene matches: 9. Germline V gene sequence: CDR1 SGHVS, CDR2 FQNEAQ. The CDR3 is made up of 16 amino acids. CDR3 sequence (DNA): TGTGCCAGCAGCTATGGTAGCGGGAGGAAGGGCGGGGAGCTGTTTTTT. Translating it yields CASSYGSGRKGGELFF.

This clone was counted between two and nine times. V usage is TRBV19 and J usage is TRBJ1-1, with D tentatively TRBD1 (6 bases). Deletions cut 7 bases from V and 1 base from J, with 10 bases between. The CDR3 extends over 13 amino acids. The germline V gene encodes CDR1 LNHDA and CDR2 SQIVND (reference sequence). This chain's CDR3 is CASTPTGNTEAFF. As DNA, the CDR3 is TGTGCCAGTACCCCGACAGGGAACACTGAAGCTTTCTTT.

The V gene is TRBV6-1, the J gene TRBJ2-5; 8 bases align to TRBD2. The CDR3 has 14 amino acids. In germline, CDR1 is MNHNS, CDR2 SASEGT. The junction had 9 bases not matched to a gene; V was cut back by 7 bases and J by 5 bases. The CDR3 is CASTGGLASETQYF. In nucleotides, the CDR3 is TGTGCCAGCACCGGAGGACTAGCAAGCGAGACCCAGTACTTC.

The chain combines TRBV2 with TRBJ2-3; either TRBD1 or TRBD2 may supply D (5 bases each). Trimming took 6 bases from V and 6 from J, leaving 22 bases between them. CDR1 is SNHLY, CDR2 FYNNEI, per germline. The CDR3 extends over 16 amino acids. CDR3 residues: CASSLKEGRVADTQYF. As DNA, the CDR3 is TGTGCCAGCAGCCTTAAAGAGGGCAGGGTCGCCGATACGCAGTATTTT.

Worth noting for this clone: The junction departs from the called germline gene at one end, perhaps through a read error. The chain uses TRBV10-3 and TRBJ2-7, with D perhaps given as TRBD1 or TRBD2 (6 bases each). The germline gives CDR1 ENHRY, CDR2 SYGVKD. The CDR3 runs to 15 residues. The CDR3 region has the DNA TGTGCGATCAGGGGAGGAGGGGGTTATTTATCCGAGCAGTACTTC. Protein: CAIRGGGGYLSEQYF.

V and J are TRBV4-1 and TRBJ2-6; D unclear. V was cut by 1 base and J by 0 bases, with 10 bases left in between. Germline CDR1 reads MGHRA; CDR2 reads YSYEKL. There are 17 residues in the CDR3. CDR3 sequence reads: CASSQVAASSGANVLTF. CDR3 nucleotides: TGCGCCAGCAGCCAAGTGGCAGCCAGCTCTGGGGCCAACGTCCTGACTTTC.

This clone was seen a few times. The chain joins TRBV5-6 to TRBJ2-1; D gene unclear. The CDR3 runs 11 residues. Germline V gene sequence: CDR1 SGHDT, CDR2 YYEEEE. V lost 2 bases and J lost 5, with 2 bases in between. The CDR3 coding sequence is TGTGCCAGCAGCTTAAACAATGAGCAGTTCTTC. This gives the protein CASSLNNEQFF.

The chain joins TRBV28 to TRBJ1-2; D uncertain. V dropped 4 bases and J dropped 0 bases, with 6 bases sitting between them. From germline, CDR1 is MDHEN and CDR2 SYDVKM. This CDR3 has 13 amino acids. In DNA, the CDR3 is TGTGCCAGCAGTTATAGTTCTAACTATGGCTACACCTTC. Translating it yields CASSYSSNYGYTF.

V gene TRBV7-2 combines with J gene TRBJ2-1, with 7 bases fitting TRBD1. CDR1 is SGHTA and CDR2 is FQGNSA in the germline V gene. CDR3 length equals 14 residues. V gave up 5 bases and J gave up 5 bases; unmatched junction bases: 6. The CDR3 nucleotides are TGTGCCAGCAGCCCGCAGACAGGGAACAATGAGCAGTTCTTC. This gives the protein CASSPQTGNNEQFF.

V is TRBV5-8 and J is TRBJ1-2; 11 bases map to TRBD1. The V segment lost 1 base and the J segment 8 bases; nucleotides outside the gene matches: 1. From germline, CDR1 is SGHTS and CDR2 YDEGEE. The length of the CDR3 is 13 residues. The CDR3 loop reads CASSLRTGGGYTF. The CDR3 nucleotides read TGTGCCAGCAGCTTGCGGACAGGGGGCGGCTACACCTTC.

This clone appeared a few times. The V gene is TRBV29-1, the J gene TRBJ1-4; no reliable D call. The CDR3 loop spans 13 amino acids. Germline V gene data show CDR1 as SQVTM and CDR2 as ANQGSEA. V lost 5 bases and J lost 8, with 15 bases in between. This CDR3 reads CSVLSDPEEKLFF. The CDR3 nucleotides read TGCAGCGTTTTATCGGATCCGGAGGAAAAACTGTTTTTT.

This chain uses TRBV6-6 with TRBJ1-3; weak D call: TRBD1 (6 bases). Per germline, CDR1 MNHNY and CDR2 SVGAGI (reference sequence). V lost 5 bases to trimming and J lost 0 bases, with 8 bases between them. The CDR3 spans 14 residues. CDR3 coding DNA: TGTGCCAGCAGTGGGACACTCTCTGGAAACACCATATATTTT. It translates to CASSGTLSGNTIYF.

The chain couples TRBV4-3 to TRBJ1-6; D is perhaps TRBD1 (6 bases). Germline-derived CDR1 and CDR2 are LGHNA and YSLEER. The CDR3 spans 16 residues. The V and J ends lost 0 bases and 4 bases respectively, with 10 bases between them. DNA for the CDR3: TGCGCCAGCAGCCAAGACAGGGGCCGATATAATTCACCCCTCCACTTT. Its protein is CASSQDRGRYNSPLHF.